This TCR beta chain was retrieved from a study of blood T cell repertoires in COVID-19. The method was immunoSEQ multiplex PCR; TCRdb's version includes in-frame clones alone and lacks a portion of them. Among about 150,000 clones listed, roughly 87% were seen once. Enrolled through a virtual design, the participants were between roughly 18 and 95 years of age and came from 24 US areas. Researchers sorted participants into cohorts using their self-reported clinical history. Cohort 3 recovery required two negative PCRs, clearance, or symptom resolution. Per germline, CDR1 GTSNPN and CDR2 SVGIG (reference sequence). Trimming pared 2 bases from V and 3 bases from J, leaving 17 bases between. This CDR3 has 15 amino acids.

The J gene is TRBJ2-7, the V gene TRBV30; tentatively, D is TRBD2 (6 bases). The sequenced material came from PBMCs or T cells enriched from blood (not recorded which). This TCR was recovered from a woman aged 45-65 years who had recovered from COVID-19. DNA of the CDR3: TGTGCCTGGAGTAGGGTAGCGGCCACTTTCTACGAGCAGTACTTC. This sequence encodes CAWSRVAATFYEQYF.